This T cell receptor (beta chain) was sequenced for a study of PD-L1 blockade in urothelial cancer. There were between 1 and 8 samples from each patient, taken pretreatment and on-treatment. Trimming removed 4 bases from V and 5 bases from J; junction bases left unmatched: 5. This CDR3 has 13 amino acids. Germline loops: CDR1 SEHNR, CDR2 FQNEAQ (reference sequence). Comment on this clone: Its antigen is not identified.

Study-level findings and limits: Durable-benefit patients expanded tumor-associated blood clones more at 3 weeks.

The authors spiked synthetic TCR analog templates into each PCR. TCRdb's table, derived via immunoSEQ multiplex PCR, lists solely in-frame clones and lacks some. Here the sample spans some 49,000 clones, around nine tenths being singletons. Source: PBMCs, taken around atezolizumab (anti-PD-L1) treatment. V gene TRBV7-9 combines with J gene TRBJ2-7; TRBD1 matches 7 bases. The sequence was collected from a man aged 55 to 70 with urothelial cancer. The CDR3 loop reads CASSSTGRDEQYF. The CDR3 region has the DNA TGTGCCAGCAGCTCGACAGGGCGTGACGAGCAGTACTTC.